The rows below give T cell receptor beta chains drawn from one sample of a study of cytomegalovirus exposure and HLA in healthy donors. Measured with immunoSEQ multiplex PCR; TCRdb has only the in-frame clones, and not every one. Of 50,000 to 55,000 clones in the sample, approximately 52% are singletons; the top ten hold about 12%. Input material: PBMCs. Receptors were obtained from a human donor in good health. Both conserved end residues are part of each CDR3. The order of the fields is D gene, V gene, J gene, clone size, CDR3 protein, CDR3 DNA. A D gene is named only where the DNA matches it firmly. The size field is filled for only some rows; it gives once, few, many or a size class.

d_call: .
v_call: TRBV7-3
j_call: TRBJ1-2
clone_size: .
cdr3_aa: CASSPGQFYGYTF
cdr3_nt: TGTGCCAGCAGCCCCGGACAGTTCTATGGCTACACCTTC

d_call: TRBD1
v_call: TRBV30
j_call: TRBJ2-5
clone_size: .
cdr3_aa: CAWSTLGQGSYQETQYF
cdr3_nt: TGTGCCTGGAGCACTCTGGGACAGGGATCGTACCAAGAGACCCAGTACTTC

d_call: TRBD2
v_call: TRBV5-1
j_call: TRBJ2-7
clone_size: .
cdr3_aa: CASSEIAGPEYEQYF
cdr3_nt: TGCGCCAGCAGCGAAATAGCGGGGCCTGAGTACGAGCAGTACTTC

d_call: .
v_call: TRBV6-5
j_call: TRBJ1-4
clone_size: .
cdr3_aa: CASSYRGSQVEKLFF
cdr3_nt: TGTGCCAGCAGTTACAGGGGCTCCCAGGTGGAAAAACTGTTTTTT

d_call: .
v_call: TRBV7-2
j_call: TRBJ2-3
clone_size: few
cdr3_aa: CASSLGQRDTQYF
cdr3_nt: TGTGCCAGCAGCTTAGGACAGCGAGATACGCAGTATTTT

d_call: .
v_call: TRBV30
j_call: TRBJ1-3
clone_size: .
cdr3_aa: CAWDSEGNTIYF
cdr3_nt: TGTGCCTGGGACTCGGAAGGAAACACCATATATTTT

d_call: .
v_call: TRBV6-5
j_call: TRBJ2-7
clone_size: .
cdr3_aa: CASSYSRQGVYEQYF
cdr3_nt: TGTGCCAGCAGTTACTCGCGGCAGGGCGTCTACGAGCAGTACTTC

d_call: TRBD2
v_call: TRBV6-6
j_call: TRBJ2-7
clone_size: .
cdr3_aa: CASSYSVSGAPYEQYF
cdr3_nt: TGTGCCAGCAGTTACTCCGTGAGCGGGGCCCCCTACGAGCAGTACTTC

d_call: .
v_call: TRBV4-1
j_call: TRBJ1-4
clone_size: .
cdr3_aa: CASSQAAFGGENEKLFF
cdr3_nt: TGCGCCAGCAGCCAAGCGGCTTTTGGAGGGGAAAATGAAAAACTGTTTTTT

d_call: TRBD1
v_call: TRBV2
j_call: TRBJ1-6
clone_size: .
cdr3_aa: CASTRRGQGVNPNSPLHF
cdr3_nt: TGTGCCAGCACAAGAAGAGGACAGGGGGTAAACCCTAATTCACCCCTCCACTTT

d_call: TRBD1
v_call: TRBV9
j_call: TRBJ1-1
clone_size: .
cdr3_aa: CASSPRAGTGGVGAFF
cdr3_nt: TGTGCCAGCAGCCCTCGAGCCGGGACAGGGGGGGTCGGGGCTTTCTTT

d_call: .
v_call: TRBV6-1
j_call: TRBJ1-4
clone_size: few
cdr3_aa: CASSEDSSTNEKLFF
cdr3_nt: TGTGCCAGCAGTGAAGACAGCTCAACTAATGAAAAACTGTTTTTT

d_call: TRBD1
v_call: TRBV7-3
j_call: TRBJ1-1
clone_size: .
cdr3_aa: CASSPDRFGTEAFF
cdr3_nt: TGTGCCAGCAGCCCGGACAGGTTCGGCACTGAAGCTTTCTTT

d_call: .
v_call: TRBV10-2
j_call: TRBJ2-3
clone_size: few
cdr3_aa: CASSESRGNWGTDTQYF
cdr3_nt: TGCGCCAGCAGTGAGTCGAGGGGGAACTGGGGCACAGATACGCAGTATTTT

d_call: .
v_call: TRBV7-2
j_call: TRBJ2-3
clone_size: .
cdr3_aa: CASSLTGPWTDTQYF
cdr3_nt: TGTGCCAGCAGCTTAACGGGTCCCTGGACAGATACGCAGTATTTT

d_call: TRBD1
v_call: TRBV27
j_call: TRBJ2-3
clone_size: few
cdr3_aa: CASSTRTGTGTDTQYF
cdr3_nt: TGTGCCAGCAGTACCCGGACAGGGACCGGCACAGATACGCAGTATTTT

d_call: TRBD2
v_call: TRBV27
j_call: TRBJ2-1
clone_size: .
cdr3_aa: CATKPRAGVTYNEQFF
cdr3_nt: TGTGCCACCAAACCGAGAGCGGGGGTAACCTACAATGAGCAGTTCTTC

d_call: TRBD2
v_call: TRBV7-2
j_call: TRBJ2-3
clone_size: .
cdr3_aa: CASSLLAGGQQDTQYF
cdr3_nt: TGTGCCAGCAGCTTATTAGCGGGGGGCCAACAAGATACGCAGTATTTT

d_call: TRBD1
v_call: TRBV5-6
j_call: TRBJ1-5
clone_size: .
cdr3_aa: CASSLGVGTGGFQPQHF
cdr3_nt: TGTGCCAGCAGCTTGGGGGTCGGGACAGGGGGTTTTCAGCCCCAGCATTTT

d_call: .
v_call: TRBV6-4
j_call: TRBJ1-6
clone_size: .
cdr3_aa: CARNQRCTGTLHF
cdr3_nt: TGTGCCAGGAACCAACGATGTACAGGAACCCTCCACTTT

d_call: .
v_call: TRBV10-1
j_call: TRBJ1-4
clone_size: .
cdr3_aa: CASSPSGGEKLFF
cdr3_nt: TGCGCCAGCAGCCCCTCCGGAGGGGAAAAACTGTTTTTT

d_call: .
v_call: TRBV19
j_call: TRBJ1-1
clone_size: .
cdr3_aa: CASNPNEPPFEAFF
cdr3_nt: TGTGCCAGTAATCCCAATGAGCCGCCGTTTGAAGCTTTCTTT

d_call: .
v_call: TRBV5-1
j_call: TRBJ2-7
clone_size: .
cdr3_aa: CASSWGQSYEQYF
cdr3_nt: TGCGCCAGCAGCTGGGGGCAGTCCTACGAGCAGTACTTC

d_call: .
v_call: TRBV5-1
j_call: TRBJ2-5
clone_size: .
cdr3_aa: CASSLGAQWRETQYF
cdr3_nt: TGCGCCAGCAGCTTGGGCGCCCAGTGGAGGGAGACCCAGTACTTC

d_call: TRBD1
v_call: TRBV5-1
j_call: TRBJ1-1
clone_size: .
cdr3_aa: CASSLEVRGTEAFF
cdr3_nt: TGCGCCAGCAGCTTGGAGGTCAGGGGGACTGAAGCTTTCTTT